Listed below are T cell receptor beta chains from one sample, sequenced in a study of low-dose radiotherapy and immunotherapy resistance in tumors. TCRdb re-derived calls from the reads in MiXCR, one entry per CDR3 protein. Found here are about 35,000 distinct CDR3 sequences, less than 25% of them singletons; the top ten hold under 9.5%. The sequenced sample was PBMCs, obtained after low-dose radiotherapy plus immunotherapy. Source of these receptors: a female donor with ovarian cancer. CDR3s include the opening cysteine and the closing phenylalanine or tryptophan. The D gene is left open where the match is weak. Clone sizes are given selectively: once, few, many, or a class where the clone is expanded.

clone_size	v_call	j_call	d_call	cdr3_aa	cdr3_nt
many	TRBV5-1	TRBJ2-2	TRBD1	CASSLAYRGTGELFF	TGCGCCAGCAGCTTGGCCTACAGGGGCACCGGGGAGCTGTTTTTT
many	TRBV20-1	TRBJ2-5	TRBD2	CSAPTGRGRETQYF	TGCAGTGCCCCGACGGGGAGGGGACGAGAGACCCAGTACTTC
many	TRBV28	TRBJ2-2	TRBD2	CASSFAGATGELFF	TGTGCCAGCAGTTTTGCGGGAGCCACCGGGGAGCTGTTTTTT
many	TRBV27	TRBJ2-5	.	CASSYTGTETQYF	TGTGCCAGCAGTTACACAGGAACAGAGACCCAGTACTTC
many	TRBV11-1	TRBJ2-7	.	CASSLAAAPSYEQYF	TGTGCCAGCAGCTTAGCGGCCGCCCCCTCCTACGAGCAGTACTTC
many	TRBV7-3	TRBJ2-2	.	CASSRTRLQNTGELFF	TGTGCCAGCAGTCGAACCCGGCTTCAAAACACCGGGGAGCTGTTTTTT
many	TRBV5-4	TRBJ1-2	.	CASSLEGEDGYTF	TGTGCCAGCAGCTTGGAGGGGGAGGACGGCTACACCTTC
many	TRBV3-1	TRBJ1-1	.	CASSQFTGAGTEAFF	TGTGCCAGCAGCCAATTTACGGGGGCTGGCACTGAAGCTTTCTTT
.	TRBV4-1	TRBJ2-7	.	CASSQEGGRHPYEQYF	TGCGCCAGCAGCCAAGAAGGTGGGAGGCACCCCTACGAGCAGTACTTC
.	TRBV5-4	TRBJ2-6	.	CACSFLGFLSSGANVLTF	TGTGCCTGCAGCTTCCTTGGTTTTCTCAGCTCTGGGGCCAACGTCCTGACTTTC
.	TRBV18	TRBJ2-7	.	CASSALRGSSYEQYF	TGTGCCAGCTCAGCGTTGAGAGGCTCTTCCTACGAGCAGTACTTC
few	TRBV18	TRBJ2-7	TRBD1	CASSPGTGDYEQYF	TGTGCCAGCTCACCCGGGACAGGGGACTACGAGCAGTACTTC
many	TRBV3-1	TRBJ1-2	.	CASSPGLYGYTF	TGTGCCAGCAGCCCAGGGCTATATGGCTACACCTTC
medium-sized	TRBV28	TRBJ2-7	.	CASSLSGSSAYEQYF	TGTGCCAGCAGTTTATCCGGGAGCTCGGCCTACGAGCAGTACTTC
many	TRBV19	TRBJ2-1	.	CASSIRPKLQSSYNEQFF	TGTGCCAGTAGTATTCGCCCCAAGCTACAAAGCTCCTACAATGAGCAGTTCTTC
.	TRBV28	TRBJ1-1	.	CASSSFKPGNTEAFF	TGTGCCAGCAGTTCGTTCAAACCGGGGAACACTGAAGCTTTCTTT
many	TRBV19	TRBJ2-2	TRBD2	CASRRRTSGSGTGELFF	TGTGCCAGTCGGCGGAGGACTAGCGGGAGTGGTACCGGGGAGCTGTTTTTT
many	TRBV3-1	TRBJ2-3	.	CASSQGVQRSTDTQYF	TGTGCCAGCAGCCAAGGGGTCCAGCGGAGCACAGATACGCAGTATTTT